This T cell receptor beta chain was retrieved from a study of T cell responses to AZD1222 COVID-19 vaccine. Study results and caveats: Repertoires in all cases were sampled only once the peak T cell response had passed. A reported finding is that nearly half of spike-specific TCRs target unmutated variant regions. Spike regions recognized by vaccine-associated CD4 TCRs spanned the protein, led by 160-218 and 743-854. Clonal diversity may have been underestimated, and the donors were mostly white British, with more females than males.

As concerns this clone: Its antigen is unknown.

TCRdb keeps only in-frame clones here, not all; method: immunoSEQ multiplex PCR. The table records fewer than 85,000 clones, more than 75% of them present only once. Sequencing used peripheral blood, obtained 28 days after the second dose of the MenACWY control vaccine. This receptor was obtained from an adult who received the MenACWY meningococcal vaccine as a control.

The CDR3, as DNA: TGTGCCAGCAGAAAACTAGCGGGGGACGAGTATGAGCAGTTCTTC. Residues: CASRKLAGDEYEQFF. This chain connects TRBV7-2 to TRBJ2-1; TRBD2 matches at 11 bases. J gave up 8 bases and V 6 bases, and 9 bases lay outside the gene matches. Germline V gives CDR1 SGHTA, CDR2 FQGNSA. The CDR3 runs 15 residues.